The text below deals with one T cell receptor (beta chain). Its target is unknown. There are 14 residues in the CDR3. Germline lookup yields CDR1 SGHRS and CDR2 YFSETQ. Losses at the gene ends were 1 base for V and 5 bases for J; bases not matched to a gene: 5. The record originates from a study of identifying expanded T cells in peripheral blood. Method: immunoSEQ multiplex PCR; TCRdb's copy keeps in-frame clones and lacks some. Among roughly 78,000 clones, under 90% were seen once, and the ten largest hold 2.5% to 3.5%. General observations from the study: Over approximately two and four weeks, about 15 and 18 clones changed, versus approximately 1.2 between replicates. Clone count variance between approximately two-week samples rose with total template count.

J is TRBJ1-2 and V is TRBV5-1; 7 bases map to TRBD1. The clonotype originates from a person aged 18-70 years in good health. The sample taken for sequencing was blood. The CDR3 loop is CASSLWGTDYGYTF. As DNA, the CDR3 is TGCGCCAGCAGCTTGTGGGGGACAGATTATGGCTACACCTTC.